The clone carrying this T cell receptor beta chain was counted between two and nine times. Its specificity is unknown. These data belong to a study of beta chain features in type 1 diabetes. Notes on the study in general: An over-representation of cells with high TCR expression could result from cDNA sequencing.

The sequenced template was cDNA made from the entire isolated RNA. The data were produced by immunoSEQ multiplex PCR, yet TCRdb's version contains in-frame clones alone and is incomplete. Of some 410,000 clones listed, roughly an eighth are singletons. Sequenced input: naive CD4+ T cells from blood. This TCR was recovered from a young woman in good health.

CDR3 residues: CSVGNLATYNEQFF. CDR3 nucleotide sequence: TGCAGCGTTGGGAATCTGGCCACCTACAATGAGCAGTTCTTC. This chain connects TRBV29-1 to TRBJ2-1; no clear D gene. With 4 bases removed from V and 2 bases from J, the gap between germline ends came to 12 bases. This CDR3 region has 14 residues. CDR1 and CDR2 from the germline V gene are SQVTM and ANQGSEA.